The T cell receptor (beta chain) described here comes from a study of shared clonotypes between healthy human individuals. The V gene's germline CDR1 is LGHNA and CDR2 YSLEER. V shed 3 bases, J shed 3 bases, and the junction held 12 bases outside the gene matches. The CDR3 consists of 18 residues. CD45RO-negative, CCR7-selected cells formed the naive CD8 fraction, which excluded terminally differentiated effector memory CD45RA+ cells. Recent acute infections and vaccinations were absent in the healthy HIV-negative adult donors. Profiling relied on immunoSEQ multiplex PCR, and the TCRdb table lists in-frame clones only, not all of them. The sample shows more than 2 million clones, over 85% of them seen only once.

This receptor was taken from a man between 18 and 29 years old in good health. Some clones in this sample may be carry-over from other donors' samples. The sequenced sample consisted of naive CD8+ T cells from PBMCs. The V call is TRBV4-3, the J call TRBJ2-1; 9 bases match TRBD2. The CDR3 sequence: CASSHRLRASGIYNEQFF. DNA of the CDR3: TGCGCCAGCAGCCATCGCCTCCGGGCTAGCGGGATCTACAATGAGCAGTTCTTC.